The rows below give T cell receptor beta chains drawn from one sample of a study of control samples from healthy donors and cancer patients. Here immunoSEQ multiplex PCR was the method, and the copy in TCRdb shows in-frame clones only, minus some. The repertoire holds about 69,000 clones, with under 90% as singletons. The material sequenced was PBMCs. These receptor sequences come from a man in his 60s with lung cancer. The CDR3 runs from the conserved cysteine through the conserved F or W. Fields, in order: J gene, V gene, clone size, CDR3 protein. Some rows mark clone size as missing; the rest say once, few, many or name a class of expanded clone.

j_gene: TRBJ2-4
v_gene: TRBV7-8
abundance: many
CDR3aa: CASSLAHRTTGGAKNIQYF

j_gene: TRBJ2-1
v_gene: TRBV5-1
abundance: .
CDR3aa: CASSLVSWSGGLIMSSYNEQFF

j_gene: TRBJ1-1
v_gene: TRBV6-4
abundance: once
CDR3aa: CASSVDQNTEAFF

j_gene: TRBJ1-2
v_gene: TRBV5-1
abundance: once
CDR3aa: CASSPEGAEDYGYTF

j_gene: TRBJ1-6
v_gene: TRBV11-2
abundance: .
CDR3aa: CASSLAGGNSPLHF

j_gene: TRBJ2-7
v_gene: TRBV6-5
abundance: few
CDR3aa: CASSASSGGSYEQYF

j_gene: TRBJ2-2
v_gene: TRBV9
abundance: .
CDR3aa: CASTFLSGTLANTGELFF

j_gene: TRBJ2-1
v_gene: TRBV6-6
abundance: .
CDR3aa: CASSLQKTEQFF

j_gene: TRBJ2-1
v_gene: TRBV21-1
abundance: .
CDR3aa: CASSTNIRDRGGNEQFF

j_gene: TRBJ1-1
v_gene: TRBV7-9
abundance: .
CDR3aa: CASSLDQGRNTEAFF

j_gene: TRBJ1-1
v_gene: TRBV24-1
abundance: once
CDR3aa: CATRPRPGGNTEAFF

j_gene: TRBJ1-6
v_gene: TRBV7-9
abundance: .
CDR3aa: CASRLNQDRFNSPLHF

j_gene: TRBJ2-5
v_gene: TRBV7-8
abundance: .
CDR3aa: CASSLATVQETQYF

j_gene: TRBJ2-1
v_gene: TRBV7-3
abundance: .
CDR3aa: CASAKGSGTGLSNEQFF

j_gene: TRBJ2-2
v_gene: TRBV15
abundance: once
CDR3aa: CATSRGEGTGELFF

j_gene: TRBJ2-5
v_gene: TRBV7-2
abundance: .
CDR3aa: CASSSLPAFKYF

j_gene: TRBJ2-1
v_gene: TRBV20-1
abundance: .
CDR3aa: CSASVELEQFF

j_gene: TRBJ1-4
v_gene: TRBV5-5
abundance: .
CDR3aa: CASSSGQFNEKLFF

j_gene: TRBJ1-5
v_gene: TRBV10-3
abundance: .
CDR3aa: CAISEGGQGHQPQHF

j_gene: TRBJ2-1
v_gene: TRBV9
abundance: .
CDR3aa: CASSVAVFVNEQFF

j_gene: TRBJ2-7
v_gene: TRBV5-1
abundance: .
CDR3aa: CASSYGTGVNPEQYF

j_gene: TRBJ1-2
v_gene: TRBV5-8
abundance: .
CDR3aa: CASSPDTYYGYTF

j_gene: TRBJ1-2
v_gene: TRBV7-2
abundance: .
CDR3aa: CASGGSGRPYGYTF

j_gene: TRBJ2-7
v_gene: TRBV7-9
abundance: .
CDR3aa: CASSEDKFPYEQYF

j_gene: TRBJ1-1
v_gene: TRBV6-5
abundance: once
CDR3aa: CASRLGVWAEAFF

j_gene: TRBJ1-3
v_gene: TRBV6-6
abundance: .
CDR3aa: CASTESGNTIYF

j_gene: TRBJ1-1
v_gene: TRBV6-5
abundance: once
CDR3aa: CASSYLGDRANTEAFF

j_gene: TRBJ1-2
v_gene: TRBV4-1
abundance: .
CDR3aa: CASSQDSRAVGYTF

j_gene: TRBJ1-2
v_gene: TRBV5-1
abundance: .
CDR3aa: CASSLEGNYGYTF

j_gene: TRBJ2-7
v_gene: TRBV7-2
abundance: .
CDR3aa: CASSLLFARGSYEQYF

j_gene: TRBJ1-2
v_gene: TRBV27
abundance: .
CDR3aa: CASRTFSGHSNYGYTF

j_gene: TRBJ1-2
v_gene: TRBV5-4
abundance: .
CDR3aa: CASSYPGPSYTF

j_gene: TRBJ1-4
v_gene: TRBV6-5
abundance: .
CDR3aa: CASSYRPGWGNEKLFF

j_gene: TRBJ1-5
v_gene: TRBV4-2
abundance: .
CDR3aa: CASSQDGGGINQPQHF

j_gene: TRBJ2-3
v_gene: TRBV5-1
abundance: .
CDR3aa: CASSAGGGGRADTQYF

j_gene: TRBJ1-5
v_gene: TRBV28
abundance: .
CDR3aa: CASSSPGGYSNQPQHF

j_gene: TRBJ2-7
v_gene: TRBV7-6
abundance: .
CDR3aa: CASSLDTWSSYEQYF

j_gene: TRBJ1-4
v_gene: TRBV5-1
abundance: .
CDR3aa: CASSSRALDSGNEKLFF

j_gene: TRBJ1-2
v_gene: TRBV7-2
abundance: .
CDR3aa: CASSQTGREEYGYTF